A single sample gave rise to the 7 T cell receptor beta chains below, sequenced in a study of T cells in localized non-small cell lung cancer. Sequencing was performed with immunoSEQ multiplex PCR; in TCRdb, only in-frame clones are kept and a portion is missing. In the table there are about 17,000 clones, approximately 82% of which are singletons. Sequences were derived from peripheral blood, sampled before any cancer treatment. Receptors originate from a male donor older than 55 with stage III lung adenocarcinoma.

The rearrangement uses TRBV25-1 and TRBJ1-4; 8 positions match TRBD1. J lost 8 bases, V lost 5 bases, and 4 bases had no gene match. This CDR3 comprises 13 residues. In germline, CDR1 is MGHDK, CDR2 SYGVNS. The CDR3 DNA reads as TGTGCCAGCAGTCAGGGGGCCGGGGAAAAACTGTTTTTT. Protein product: CASSQGAGEKLFF. Combining the CDR3 with reference TRBV25-1 and TRBJ1-4 gives the whole variable domain EADIYQTPRYLVIGTGKKITLECSQTMGHDKMYWYQQDPGMELHLIHYSYGVNSTEKGDLSSESTVSRIRTEHFPLTLESARPSHTSQYLCASSQGAGEKLFFGSGTQLSVL.

This clone was observed a handful of times. This chain joins TRBV2 and TRBJ1-1, with 7 bases identical to TRBD1. Trimming at V came to 6 bases and at J to 0 bases, leaving 7 bases not matched to a gene. This CDR3 comprises 15 residues. Germline CDR1 reads SNHLY; CDR2 reads FYNNEI. CDR3: CASRSLQGLNTEAFF. The CDR3 DNA is TGTGCCAGCAGATCCCTACAGGGGTTGAACACTGAAGCTTTCTTT.

This chain uses TRBV7-9 with TRBJ2-7; TRBD1 might be the D (5 bases). Trimming left V 0 bases short and J 1 base short, with 10 bases between. The V gene's germline CDR1 is SEHNR and CDR2 FQNEAQ (reference sequence). CDR3 length: 15 amino acids. Here the CDR3 reads CASSLADQGSYEQYF. In DNA, the CDR3 is TGTGCCAGCAGCTTAGCGGATCAGGGATCCTACGAGCAGTACTTC. Variable domain in full (rest from reference TRBV7-9 and TRBJ2-7): DTGVSQNPRHKITKRGQNVTFRCDPISEHNRLYWYRQTLGQGPEFLTYFQNEAQLEKSRLLSDRFSAERPKGSFSTLEIQRTEQGDSAMYLCASSLADQGSYEQYFGPGTRLTVT.

This chain links TRBV6-6 with TRBJ1-2, with TRBD1 matching over 7 bases. Trimming took 3 bases from V and 8 from J; bases not matched to a gene: 3. This CDR3 has 12 residues. CDR1 and CDR2 from the germline V gene are MNHNY and SVGAGI (reference sequence). Here the CDR3 reads CASSYQDRGYTF. DNA for the CDR3: TGTGCCAGCAGTTATCAGGACAGGGGCTACACCTTC.

The CDR3: CASSYRGLAEPYEQYF. Written as DNA, the CDR3 is TGTGCCAGCAGCTATCGAGGGCTAGCGGAACCCTACGAGCAGTACTTC. V gene TRBV5-5 combines with J gene TRBJ2-7, with TRBD2 identical over 7 bases. V dropped 3 bases and J dropped 2; count of bases not matched to a gene: 11. Germline CDR1 is SGHKS and CDR2 is YYEKEE (reference sequence). The CDR3 has 16 residues. Drawing the rest from reference TRBV5-5 and TRBJ2-7, the complete variable domain is DAGVTQSPTHLIKTRGQQVTLRCSPISGHKSVSWYQQVLGQGPQFIFQYYEKEERGRGNFPDRFSARQFPNYSSELNVNALLLGDSALYLCASSYRGLAEPYEQYFGPGTRLTVT.

This chain joins TRBV6-5 and TRBJ1-4; 7 positions agree with TRBD1. The CDR3 extends over 15 amino acids. From germline, CDR1 is MNHEY and CDR2 SVGAGI. V trimming: 6 bases; J trimming: 8 bases; junction bases outside the gene matches: 12. The CDR3 nucleotides read TGTGCCAGCAGCGAGGGAGGGACAGTGTCGGAAAAACTGTTTTTT. Protein: CASSEGGTVSEKLFF.

J is TRBJ1-5 and V is TRBV27; D not resolved. Germline V gene data show CDR1 as MNHEY and CDR2 as SMNVEV (reference sequence). Trimming removed 4 bases from V and 2 bases from J, with 9 bases in between. This CDR3 comprises 14 residues. The CDR3 sequence: CASSSSIRNQPQHF. The DNA of the CDR3 is TGTGCCAGCAGTTCTTCAATACGCAATCAGCCCCAGCATTTT.